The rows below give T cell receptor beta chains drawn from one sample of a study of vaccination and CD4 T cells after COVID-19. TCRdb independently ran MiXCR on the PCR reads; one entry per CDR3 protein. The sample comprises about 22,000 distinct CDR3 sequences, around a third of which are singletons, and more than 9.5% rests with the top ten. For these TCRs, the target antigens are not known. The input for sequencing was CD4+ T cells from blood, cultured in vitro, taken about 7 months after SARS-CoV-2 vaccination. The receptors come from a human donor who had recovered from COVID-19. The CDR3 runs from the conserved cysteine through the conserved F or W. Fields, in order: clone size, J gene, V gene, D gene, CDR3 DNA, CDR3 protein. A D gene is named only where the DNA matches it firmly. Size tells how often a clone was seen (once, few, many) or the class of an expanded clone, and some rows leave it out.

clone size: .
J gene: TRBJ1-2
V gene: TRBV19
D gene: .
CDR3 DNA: TGTGCCAGTAGTATATCGGTTGGCAGGGGTGGCTACACCTTC
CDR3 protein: CASSISVGRGGYTF

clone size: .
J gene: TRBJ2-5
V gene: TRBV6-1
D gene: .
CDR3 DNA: TGTGCCAGCAGGCAGTGGGGGGCGTCAGAGACCCAGTACTTC
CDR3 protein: CASRQWGASETQYF

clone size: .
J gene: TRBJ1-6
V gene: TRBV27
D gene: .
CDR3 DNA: TGTGCCGGCGGTTTTTTAGGGGCAGATAATTCACCCCTCCACTTT
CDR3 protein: CAGGFLGADNSPLHF

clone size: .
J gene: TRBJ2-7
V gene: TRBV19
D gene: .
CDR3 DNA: TGTGCCAGTAGGTCTCGTGATCTGAACTCCTACGAGCAGTACTTC
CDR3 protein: CASRSRDLNSYEQYF

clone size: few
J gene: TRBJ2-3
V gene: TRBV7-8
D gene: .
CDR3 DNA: TGTGCCAGCAGCCGCGGGGGCGCTTTCACAGATACGCAGTATTTT
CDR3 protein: CASSRGGAFTDTQYF

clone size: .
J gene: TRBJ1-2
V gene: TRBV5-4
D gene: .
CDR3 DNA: TGTGCCAGCAGCTTGCTTACATCTTATGGCTACACCTTC
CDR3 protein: CASSLLTSYGYTF

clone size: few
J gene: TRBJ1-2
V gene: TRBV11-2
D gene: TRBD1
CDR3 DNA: TGTGCCAGCAGCCCCAACAGGGGTAACTATGGCTACACCTTC
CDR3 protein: CASSPNRGNYGYTF

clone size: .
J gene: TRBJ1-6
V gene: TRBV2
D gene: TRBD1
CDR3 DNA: TGTGTCAGCGGCATCGGGACAGATTACGAATTTTCACCCCTCCACTTT
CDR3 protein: CVSGIGTDYEFSPLHF

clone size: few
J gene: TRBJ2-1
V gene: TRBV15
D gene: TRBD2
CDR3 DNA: TGTGCCACCAGCGGTCGGACTAGCGGGTCAAACAATGAGCAGTTCTTC
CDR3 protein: CATSGRTSGSNNEQFF

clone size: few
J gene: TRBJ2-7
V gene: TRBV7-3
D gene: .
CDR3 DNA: TGTGCCAGCAGCTTAACATCACAGGGTTTGCACGAGCAGTACTTC
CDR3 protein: CASSLTSQGLHEQYF

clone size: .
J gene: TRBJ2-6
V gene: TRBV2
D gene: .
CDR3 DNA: TGTGCCAGCAGTCAAGAGGACTCTGGGGCCAACGTCCTGACTTTC
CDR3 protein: CASSQEDSGANVLTF

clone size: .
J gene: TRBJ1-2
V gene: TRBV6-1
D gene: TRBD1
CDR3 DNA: TGTGCCAGCAGGGACAGGGGAAGCTATGGCTACACCTTC
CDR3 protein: CASRDRGSYGYTF

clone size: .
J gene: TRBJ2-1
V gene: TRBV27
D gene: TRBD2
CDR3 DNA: TGTGCCAGCAGTTGGCTAGCGGACAATGAGCAGTTCTTC
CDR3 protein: CASSWLADNEQFF

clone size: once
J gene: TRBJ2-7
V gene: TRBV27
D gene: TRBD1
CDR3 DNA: TGTGCCAGCAGTTTTGGGACAGGGGAAATCGGGGAGCAGTACTTC
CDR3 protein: CASSFGTGEIGEQYF

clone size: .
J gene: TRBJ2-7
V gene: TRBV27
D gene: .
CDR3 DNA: TGTGCCAGCAGTGGGACCGGGGGGCCCTCCTACGAGCAGTACTTC
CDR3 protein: CASSGTGGPSYEQYF

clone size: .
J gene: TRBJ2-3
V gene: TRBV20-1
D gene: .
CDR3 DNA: TGCAGTGCTAGAGGGGTCACAGATACGCAGTATTTT
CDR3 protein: CSARGVTDTQYF

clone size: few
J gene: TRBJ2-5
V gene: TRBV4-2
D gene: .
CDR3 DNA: TGTGCCAGCAGCCAAGAAGAGGGCTTGTTAGAGACCCAGTACTTC
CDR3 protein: CASSQEEGLLETQYF

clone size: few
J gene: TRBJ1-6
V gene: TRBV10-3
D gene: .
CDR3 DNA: TGTGCCATCAGTGAGTCGCCGGGACGCAAAAATTCACCCCTCCACTTT
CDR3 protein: CAISESPGRKNSPLHF

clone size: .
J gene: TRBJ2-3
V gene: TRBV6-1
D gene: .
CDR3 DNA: TGTGCCAGCAGTGAACAGCGGGGCACAGATACGCAGTATTTT
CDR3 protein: CASSEQRGTDTQYF

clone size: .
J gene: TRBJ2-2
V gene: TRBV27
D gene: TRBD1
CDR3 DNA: TGTGCCAGCAGTCCCCGCCGACAGGGTAGCCTGAGAAACACCGGGGAGCTGTTTTTT
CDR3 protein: CASSPRRQGSLRNTGELFF

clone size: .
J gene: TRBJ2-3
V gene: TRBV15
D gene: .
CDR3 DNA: TGTGCCACCAGCAGAGATCATGGCGGGACCGGACTGGGGACAGATACGCAGTATTTT
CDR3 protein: CATSRDHGGTGLGTDTQYF

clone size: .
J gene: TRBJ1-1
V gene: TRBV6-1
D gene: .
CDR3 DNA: TGTGCCAGCAGTGAAGGGGCGAACACTGAAGCTTTCTTT
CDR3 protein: CASSEGANTEAFF

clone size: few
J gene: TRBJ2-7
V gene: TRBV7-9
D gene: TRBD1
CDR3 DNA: TGTGCCAGCAGCTCCACGGACAGGCACTACGAGCAGTACTTC
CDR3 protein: CASSSTDRHYEQYF

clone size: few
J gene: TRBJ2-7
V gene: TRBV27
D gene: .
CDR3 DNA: TGTGCCAGCAGTCCCATGGTAGCCTCTCACGAGCAGTACTTC
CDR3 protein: CASSPMVASHEQYF

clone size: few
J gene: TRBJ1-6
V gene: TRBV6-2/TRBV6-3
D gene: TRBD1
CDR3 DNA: TGTGCCAACAGCGACAGGGGGGCGGCCTATAATTCACCCCTCCACTTT
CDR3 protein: CANSDRGAAYNSPLHF

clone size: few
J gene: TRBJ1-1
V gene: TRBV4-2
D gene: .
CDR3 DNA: TGTGCCAGCAGCCAAGGGGCGGTAGTGAACACTGAAGCTTTCTTT
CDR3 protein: CASSQGAVVNTEAFF

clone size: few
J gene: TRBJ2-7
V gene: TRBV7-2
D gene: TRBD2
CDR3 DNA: TGTGCCAGCAGCTGGGGGACCGGGACTAGCGACTACGAGCAGTACTTC
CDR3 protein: CASSWGTGTSDYEQYF

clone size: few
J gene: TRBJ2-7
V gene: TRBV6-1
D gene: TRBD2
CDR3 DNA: TGTGCCAGCAGCCCCACGCCGGGACTAGCGGGAGCGGGTGAGCAGTACTTC
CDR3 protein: CASSPTPGLAGAGEQYF

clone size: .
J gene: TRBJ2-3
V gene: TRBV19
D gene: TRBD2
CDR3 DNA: TGTGCCTCAGATAGCGGGGGGGTCGCAGATACGCAGTATTTT
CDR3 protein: CASDSGGVADTQYF